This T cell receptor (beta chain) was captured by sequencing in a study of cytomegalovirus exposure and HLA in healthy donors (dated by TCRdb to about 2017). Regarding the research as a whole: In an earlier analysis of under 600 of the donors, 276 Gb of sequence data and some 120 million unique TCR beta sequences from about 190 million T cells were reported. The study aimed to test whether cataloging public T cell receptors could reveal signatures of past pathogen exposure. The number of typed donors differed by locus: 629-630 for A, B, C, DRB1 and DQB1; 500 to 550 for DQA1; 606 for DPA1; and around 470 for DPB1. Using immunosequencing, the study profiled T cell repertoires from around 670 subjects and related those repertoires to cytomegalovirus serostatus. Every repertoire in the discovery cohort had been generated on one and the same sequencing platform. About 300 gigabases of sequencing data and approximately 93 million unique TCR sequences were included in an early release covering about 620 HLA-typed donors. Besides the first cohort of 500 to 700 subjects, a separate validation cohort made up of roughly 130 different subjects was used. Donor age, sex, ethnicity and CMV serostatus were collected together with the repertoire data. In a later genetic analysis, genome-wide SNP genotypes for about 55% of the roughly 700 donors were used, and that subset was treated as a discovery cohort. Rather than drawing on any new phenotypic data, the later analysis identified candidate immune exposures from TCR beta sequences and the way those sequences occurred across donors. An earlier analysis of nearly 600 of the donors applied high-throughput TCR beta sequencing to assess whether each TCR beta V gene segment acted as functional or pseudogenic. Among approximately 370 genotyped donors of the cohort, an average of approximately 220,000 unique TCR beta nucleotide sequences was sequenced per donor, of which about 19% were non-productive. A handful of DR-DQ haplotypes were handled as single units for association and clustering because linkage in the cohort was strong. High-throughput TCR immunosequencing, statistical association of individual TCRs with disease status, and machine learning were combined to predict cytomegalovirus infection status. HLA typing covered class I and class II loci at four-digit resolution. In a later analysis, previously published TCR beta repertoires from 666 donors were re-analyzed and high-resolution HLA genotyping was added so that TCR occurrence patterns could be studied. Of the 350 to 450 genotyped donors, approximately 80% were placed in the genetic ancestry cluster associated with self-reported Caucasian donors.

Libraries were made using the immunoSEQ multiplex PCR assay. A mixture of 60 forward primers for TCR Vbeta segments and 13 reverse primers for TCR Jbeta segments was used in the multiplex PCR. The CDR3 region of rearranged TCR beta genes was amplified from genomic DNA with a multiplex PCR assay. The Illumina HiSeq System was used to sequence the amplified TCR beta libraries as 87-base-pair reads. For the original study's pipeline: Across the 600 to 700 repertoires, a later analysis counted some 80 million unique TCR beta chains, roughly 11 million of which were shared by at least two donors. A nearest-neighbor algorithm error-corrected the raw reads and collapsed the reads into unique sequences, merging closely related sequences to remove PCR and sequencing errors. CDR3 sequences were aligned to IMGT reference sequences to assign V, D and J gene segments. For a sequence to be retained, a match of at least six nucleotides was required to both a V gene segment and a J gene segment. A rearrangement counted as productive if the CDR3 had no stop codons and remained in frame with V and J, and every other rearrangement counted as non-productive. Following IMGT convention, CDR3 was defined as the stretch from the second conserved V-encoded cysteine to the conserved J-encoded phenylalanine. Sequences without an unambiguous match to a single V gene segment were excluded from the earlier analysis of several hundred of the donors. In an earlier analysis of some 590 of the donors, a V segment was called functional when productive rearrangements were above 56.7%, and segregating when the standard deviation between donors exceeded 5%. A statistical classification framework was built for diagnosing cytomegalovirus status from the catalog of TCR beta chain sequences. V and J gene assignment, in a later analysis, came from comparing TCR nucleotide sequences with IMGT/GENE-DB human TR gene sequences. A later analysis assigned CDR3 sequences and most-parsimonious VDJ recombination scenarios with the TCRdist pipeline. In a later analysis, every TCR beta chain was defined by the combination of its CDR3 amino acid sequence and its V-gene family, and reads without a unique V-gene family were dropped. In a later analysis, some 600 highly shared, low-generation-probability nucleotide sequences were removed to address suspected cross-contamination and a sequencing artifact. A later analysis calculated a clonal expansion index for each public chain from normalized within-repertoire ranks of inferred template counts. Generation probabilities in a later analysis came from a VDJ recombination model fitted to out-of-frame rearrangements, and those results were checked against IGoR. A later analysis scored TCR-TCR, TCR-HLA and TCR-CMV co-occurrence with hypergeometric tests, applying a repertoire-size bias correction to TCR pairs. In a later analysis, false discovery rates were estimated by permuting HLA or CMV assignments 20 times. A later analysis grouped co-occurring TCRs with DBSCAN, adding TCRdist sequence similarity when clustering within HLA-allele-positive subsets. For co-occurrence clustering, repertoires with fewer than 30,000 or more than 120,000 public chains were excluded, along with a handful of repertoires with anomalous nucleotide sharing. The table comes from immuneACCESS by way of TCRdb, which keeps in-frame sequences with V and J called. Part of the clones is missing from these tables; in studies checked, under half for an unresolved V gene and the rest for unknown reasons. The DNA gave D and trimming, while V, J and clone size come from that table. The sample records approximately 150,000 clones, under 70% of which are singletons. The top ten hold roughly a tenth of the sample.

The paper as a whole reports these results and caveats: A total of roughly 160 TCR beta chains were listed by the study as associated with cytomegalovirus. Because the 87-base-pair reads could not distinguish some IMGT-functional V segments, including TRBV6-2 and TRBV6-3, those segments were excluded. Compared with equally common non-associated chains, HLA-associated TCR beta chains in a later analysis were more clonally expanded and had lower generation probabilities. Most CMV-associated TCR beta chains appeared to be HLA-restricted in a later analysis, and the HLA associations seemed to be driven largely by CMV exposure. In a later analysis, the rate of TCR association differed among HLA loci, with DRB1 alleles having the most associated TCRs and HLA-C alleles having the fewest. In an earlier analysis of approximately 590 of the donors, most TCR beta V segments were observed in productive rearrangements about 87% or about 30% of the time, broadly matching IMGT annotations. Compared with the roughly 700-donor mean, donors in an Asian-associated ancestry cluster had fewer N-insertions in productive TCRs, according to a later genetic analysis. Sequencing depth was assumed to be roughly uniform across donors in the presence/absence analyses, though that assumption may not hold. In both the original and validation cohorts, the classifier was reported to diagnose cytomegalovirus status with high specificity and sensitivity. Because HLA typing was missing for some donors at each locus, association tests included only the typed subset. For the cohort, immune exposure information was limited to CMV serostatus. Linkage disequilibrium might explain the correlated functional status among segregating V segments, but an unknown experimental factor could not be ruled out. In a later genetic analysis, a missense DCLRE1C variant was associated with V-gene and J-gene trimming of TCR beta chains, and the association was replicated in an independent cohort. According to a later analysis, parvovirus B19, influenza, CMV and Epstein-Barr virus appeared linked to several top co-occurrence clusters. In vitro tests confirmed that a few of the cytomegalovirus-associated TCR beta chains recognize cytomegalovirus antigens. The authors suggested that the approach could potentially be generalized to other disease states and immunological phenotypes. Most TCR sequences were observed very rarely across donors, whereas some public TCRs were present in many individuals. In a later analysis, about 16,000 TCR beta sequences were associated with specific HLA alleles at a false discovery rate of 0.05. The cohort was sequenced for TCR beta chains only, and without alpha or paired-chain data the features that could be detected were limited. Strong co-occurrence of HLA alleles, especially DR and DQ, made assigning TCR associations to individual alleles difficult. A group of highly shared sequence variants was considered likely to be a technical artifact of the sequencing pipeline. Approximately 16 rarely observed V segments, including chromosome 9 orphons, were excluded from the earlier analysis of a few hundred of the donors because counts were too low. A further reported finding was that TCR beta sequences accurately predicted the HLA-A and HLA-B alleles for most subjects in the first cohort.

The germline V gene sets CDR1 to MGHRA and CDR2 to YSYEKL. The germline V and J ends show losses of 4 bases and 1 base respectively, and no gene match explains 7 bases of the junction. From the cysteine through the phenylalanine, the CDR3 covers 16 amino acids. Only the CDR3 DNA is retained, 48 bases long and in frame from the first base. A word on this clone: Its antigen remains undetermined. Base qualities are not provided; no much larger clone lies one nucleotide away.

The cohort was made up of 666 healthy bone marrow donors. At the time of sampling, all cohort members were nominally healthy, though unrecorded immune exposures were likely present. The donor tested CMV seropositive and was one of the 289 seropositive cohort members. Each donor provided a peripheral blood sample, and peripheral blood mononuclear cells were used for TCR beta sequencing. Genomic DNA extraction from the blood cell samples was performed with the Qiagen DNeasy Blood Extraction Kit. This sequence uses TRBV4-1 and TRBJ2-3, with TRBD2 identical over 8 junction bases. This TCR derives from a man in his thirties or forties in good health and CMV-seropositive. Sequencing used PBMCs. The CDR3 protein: CASSPPPAGGTDTQYF. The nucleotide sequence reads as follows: TGCGCCAGCAGCCCACCCCCAGCGGGAGGCACAGATACGCAGTATTTT.